This T cell receptor beta chain was captured by sequencing in a study of vaccination effects on CD4 cells after COVID-19. Notes on the study in general: Whether induced by infection or by vaccine, clones showed marked clonal contraction late after vaccination.

Expansion with viral peptide pools was applied to antigen-specific CD4+ T cells by the ViraFEST assay prior to sequencing. Culture proceeded for under twelve days, and CD4+ T cells were then isolated. Trimming left V 5 bases short and J 5 bases short, with 18 bases between. CDR1 LNHDA and CDR2 SQIVND come from the germline V gene (reference sequence). The CDR3 sequence is 15 residues long. This clone has a handful of counts. Its antigen is unknown. The protocol was immunoSEQ multiplex PCR, while the TCRdb copy is restricted to in-frame clones and leaves out a portion. Of approximately 54,000 clones in the sample, over 80% are singletons; the top ten hold 2% to 2.5%.

This rearrangement joins TRBV19 to TRBJ1-1; D gene ambiguous. This receptor was taken from a human donor who received a COVID-19 vaccine. Sequenced material: CD4+ T cells from PBMCs cultured with HCoV-229E spike peptides, taken before COVID-19 vaccination. The CDR3 protein is CASSQTRVEGTEAFF. The CDR3 DNA reads TGTGCCAGTAGTCAGACAAGGGTGGAGGGAACTGAAGCTTTCTTT.